This T cell receptor beta chain appears in the sequencing data of a study of T cells after yellow fever vaccination. Overall study findings and caveats: Repertoires obtained by FACS sorting could include abundant clonotypes that entered as contaminants from the bulk population.

At least ten counts were recorded for this clonotype. Its matching antigen is unknown. The CDR3 contains 12 residues. The germline gives CDR1 SGDLS, CDR2 YYNGEE. V was cut by 4 bases and J by 6 bases, with 11 bases left in between. It was through 5'RACE template switching that TCR cDNA was made, with a universal primer site and UMIs added. MiXCR, applied by TCRdb to the 5' RACE reads, yields one record per CDR3 protein. The repertoire consists of around 340,000 distinct CDR3 sequences, with 8.5% to 10% occurring once and the leading ten covering approximately 19%. The TCR sequence derives from a young man who received the YFV17D yellow fever vaccine. Source: PBMCs, taken on the day of the first yellow fever vaccination. The chain uses TRBV9 and TRBJ2-7; D remains unclear. The CDR3 sequence: CASSSQIFEQYF. The CDR3 nucleotides are TGTGCCAGCAGCTCTCAAATCTTCGAGCAGTACTTC.